This entry is about one T cell receptor (beta chain). The Seattle patients, enrolled during active infection, were followed longitudinally. TCRdb keeps only in-frame clones here, not all; method: immunoSEQ multiplex PCR. The sample yields some 90,000 clones, roughly 90% seen once. The CDR3 loop spans 12 amino acids. Germline V CDR1 and CDR2: MNHEY, SVGAGI. V was clipped by 6 bases and J by 3 bases, with 8 bases between them. The sample originates from a study of blood T cell repertoires in COVID-19. The sequence was obtained from a man aged 50 to 60 with COVID-19, enrolled during active disease. V usage is TRBV6-5 and J usage is TRBJ1-2; no firm D call. Sequencing input: peripheral blood. CDR3 protein: CASSPVDYGYTF. CDR3 nucleotides: TGTGCCAGCAGCCCGGTAGACTATGGCTACACCTTC.